This T cell receptor beta chain stems from a study of CD8+CD57+ T cells in acquired aplastic anemia. Study summary: The study obtained an average of roughly 3 ug of DNA from sorted CD4+ and CD8+ cells.

According to the study, genomic DNA was the template for TCR beta VDJ and CDR3 profiling. TCRdb used MiXCR to reprocess the reads, holding one entry per CDR3 protein. Of about 40,000 distinct CDR3 sequences in the sample, approximately 63% were seen once. General observations from the study: A set of around 30 CD8+ CDR3 sequences was shared between patients and controls, and these sequences appeared highly expressed in patients. Any difference that existed in CD8+ Simpson's diversity between patients and controls was not significant.

Germline V lookup: CDR1 DFQATT, CDR2 SNEGSKA (reference sequence). The ends were cut back, 6 bases at V and 1 base at J, with 19 bases in the middle. The CDR3 is made up of 16 amino acids. This clonotype was seen many times. The antigen is unknown. CD8+CD57+ cell expansion, shown by flow cytometry, had occurred in the patients selected for sequencing. Every patient had severe acquired aplastic anemia. The rearrangement joins TRBV20-1 to TRBJ1-5, with D maybe TRBD1 (6 bases). This receptor was obtained from a human donor with aplastic anemia. Sequences were obtained from sorted CD4+, CD8+, or CD8+CD57+ T cells (not recorded which) from PBMCs. CDR3 residues: CSAFIGSGASNQPQHF. The CDR3 bases are TGCAGTGCCTTTATTGGGTCAGGGGCAAGCAATCAGCCCCAGCATTTT.